This T cell receptor (beta chain) appears in the sequencing data of a study of T-cell memory formation after mild COVID-19. TCRdb fed the 5' RACE reads into MiXCR, producing one record per CDR3 protein. The sample holds 540,000 or so distinct CDR3 sequences, roughly 21% seen once. This clonotype has more than one count but fewer than ten. The CDR3 spans 14 residues. Germline V CDR1 and CDR2: SEHNR, FQNEAQ (reference sequence). V lost 5 bases and J lost 6, with 14 bases in between. Sequencing input: PBMCs or a T cell subset sorted from them (not recorded which). This receptor was identified in an adult woman who had mild COVID-19 (a few samples of this study predate the infection). Cell type and time point are not known. The V gene is TRBV7-9, the J gene TRBJ2-1; D gene unclear. The CDR3 sequence is CASSDLDFPNEQFF. The CDR3 DNA sequence: TGTGCCAGCAGCGACCTAGATTTCCCCAATGAGCAGTTCTTC.